One sample yielded the 24 T cell receptor beta chains listed below, sequenced in a study of technical replicates of blood from several donors. Measured with immunoSEQ multiplex PCR; TCRdb has only the in-frame clones, and not every one. The data contain about 83,000 clones, under 95% of them singletons. Sequencing input: T cells isolated from PBMCs. The source of these receptors is a human donor in good health.

This clone was observed once. The chain employs TRBV18 and TRBJ2-6; TRBD1 aligns across 12 bases. The germline CDR1 and CDR2 sequences are KGHSH and LQKENI. The CDR3 length is 19 residues. J lost 4 bases, V lost 3 bases, and 10 bases had no gene match. The CDR3 nucleotides are TGTGCCAGCTCACCGCCCCCGGGACAGGGGGCGACCGGGGCCAACGTCCTGACTTTC. Translated: CASSPPPGQGATGANVLTF.

The genes are TRBV11-1 and TRBJ2-7, with a weak D call TRBD1 (6 bases). The germline V gene encodes CDR1 SGHAT and CDR2 FQDESV (reference sequence). The CDR3 sequence is 16 residues long. The ends were cut back, 1 base at V and 5 bases at J, with 18 bases in the middle. The CDR3: CASSLGLTGFLHEQYF. As DNA, the CDR3 is TGTGCCAGCAGCTTAGGATTAACAGGGTTCCTCCACGAGCAGTACTTC.

This sequence joins TRBV19 and TRBJ1-1; D possibly corresponds to TRBD1 (6 bases). The CDR3 is made up of 14 amino acids. Trimming removed 6 bases from V and 0 bases from J, with 11 bases in between. Per the germline V gene, CDR1 is LNHDA and CDR2 is SQIVND (reference sequence). The CDR3 here is CASRVTGMNTEAFF. In DNA form, the CDR3 reads TGTGCCAGTAGAGTGACAGGAATGAACACTGAAGCTTTCTTT.

The J gene is TRBJ1-1, the V gene TRBV19; TRBD1 aligns across 8 bases. Germline CDR1 is LNHDA and CDR2 is SQIVND (reference sequence). The CDR3 runs 16 residues. The V and J ends lost 6 bases and 1 base, in that order; junction bases with no gene match: 10. CDR3 sequence reads: CASRTGQGRKNTEAFF. The CDR3 DNA follows: TGTGCCAGTAGGACTGGACAGGGTCGTAAGAACACTGAAGCTTTCTTT.

The rearrangement uses TRBV27 and TRBJ2-3, with no clear D. The CDR3 runs to 16 residues. V lost 6 bases and J lost 2, with 18 bases in between. CDR1 is MNHEY and CDR2 is SMNVEV in the germline V gene (reference sequence). CDR3 in amino acids: CASRPDKALFTDTQYF. In DNA form, the CDR3 reads TGTGCCAGCAGACCCGACAAGGCTCTCTTCACAGATACGCAGTATTTT.

This rearrangement joins TRBV6-4 to TRBJ2-7; TRBD1 matches 7 bases. J lost 0 bases, V lost 3 bases, and 2 bases had no gene match. CDR1 is MRHNA and CDR2 is SNTAGT in the germline V gene. There are 14 residues in the CDR3. The CDR3 region is CASSEAGGSYEQYF. The CDR3 DNA reads as TGTGCCAGCAGTGAGGCAGGGGGCTCCTACGAGCAGTACTTC.

The genes are TRBV7-2 and TRBJ1-1; 9 bases are a match to TRBD1. Germline CDR1 and CDR2: SGHTA and FQGNSA. J was trimmed by 1 base and V by 5 bases; bases with no gene match: 11. The CDR3 covers 17 residues. The CDR3 coding sequence is TGTGCCAGCAGCCAAAGGCCGGGACAGGGAAGGAACACTGAAGCTTTCTTT. It translates to CASSQRPGQGRNTEAFF.

This chain connects TRBV14 to TRBJ2-2; D perhaps matches TRBD2 (5 bases). Germline V CDR1 and CDR2: SGHDN, FVKESK. The CDR3 runs 18 residues. V lost 3 bases and J 5 bases, leaving 22 bases between the germline ends. This CDR3 reads CASSQQLVRGKWTGELFF. CDR3 nucleotide sequence: TGTGCCAGCAGCCAGCAATTGGTCCGGGGTAAATGGACCGGGGAGCTGTTTTTT.

The V and J genes are TRBV7-2 and TRBJ2-7, with D possibly matching TRBD2 (6 bases). In germline, CDR1 is SGHTA, CDR2 FQGNSA. The CDR3 contains 13 residues. Trimming shortened V by 4 bases and J by 1 base, and 8 bases separated the two germline ends. The CDR3 loop is CASSWRESYEQYF. DNA of the CDR3: TGTGCCAGCAGCTGGAGGGAATCCTACGAGCAGTACTTC.

V usage is TRBV29-1 and J usage is TRBJ2-1, with D possibly TRBD1 on 6 matching bases. The CDR3 runs to 16 residues. V was shortened by 4 bases and J by 5 bases, with 21 bases between the two germline ends. Germline V CDR1 and CDR2: SQVTM, ANQGSEA. The CDR3 DNA reads TGCAGCGTTGTAGGAAGGACAGAGGGAAGGGACAATGAGCAGTTCTTC. As protein: CSVVGRTEGRDNEQFF.

This chain links TRBV5-4 with TRBJ2-1; D is perhaps TRBD2 (6 bases). Germline values: CDR1 SGHNT, CDR2 YYREEE (reference sequence). The CDR3 length is 17 residues. Trimming shortened V by 4 bases and J by 6 bases, and 23 bases separated the two germline ends. As DNA, the CDR3 is TGTGCCAGCAGCCCAAAAGGGGTGGGGGAGGCGGTCAATGAGCAGTTCTTC. Encoded protein: CASSPKGVGEAVNEQFF.

V and J are TRBV13 and TRBJ1-6; D perhaps matches TRBD1 (6 bases). This CDR3 spans 15 amino acids. Germline V gene data show CDR1 as PRHDT and CDR2 as FYEKMQ (reference sequence). Trimming shortened V by 2 bases and J by 7 bases, and 12 bases separated the two germline ends. The CDR3 nucleotides are TGTGCCAGCAGCTTAATGGGGACACTCAATTCACCCCTCCACTTT. It translates to CASSLMGTLNSPLHF.

The chain employs TRBV2 and TRBJ2-2; no firm D call. The CDR3 is 14 residues long. Germline V gives CDR1 SNHLY, CDR2 FYNNEI. Trimming cost V 4 bases and J 1 base, with 7 bases left between them. The DNA of the CDR3 is TGTGCCAGCAGTGGGTCCAGGAACACCGGGGAGCTGTTTTTT. It is translated as CASSGSRNTGELFF.

This chain links TRBV11-2 with TRBJ1-2; 7 nucleotides align to TRBD1. This CDR3 spans 16 amino acids. With 2 bases clipped from V and 8 bases from J, the junction kept 14 bases outside the gene matches. From germline, CDR1 is SGHAT and CDR2 FQNNGV. The CDR3 is CASSLPFHRQGIGYTF. CDR3 nucleotide sequence: TGTGCCAGCAGCTTACCCTTCCACCGACAGGGTATAGGCTACACCTTC.

The chain links TRBV6-4 to TRBJ2-3, with a weak D call TRBD2 (5 bases). The CDR3 loop spans 13 amino acids. Germline CDR1 MRHNA, CDR2 SNTAGT. The V end lost 6 bases, the J end lost 2 bases, and 9 bases lay between the germline ends. CDR3 sequence reads: CASSPGNTDTQYF. In DNA form, the CDR3 reads TGTGCCAGCAGCCCCGGGAACACAGATACGCAGTATTTT.

The chain carries TRBV29-1 and TRBJ1-2; D is ambiguous. Between the trimmed V and J ends, which lost 3 bases and 0 bases, there was a span of 20 bases. Germline V gene sequence: CDR1 SQVTM, CDR2 ANQGSEA. The CDR3 is made up of 17 amino acids. The CDR3 DNA is TGCAGCGTTGATCGCACACGAACCTCATCCGCTAACTATGGCTACACCTTC. Translated, it gives CSVDRTRTSSANYGYTF.

V is TRBV7-3 and J is TRBJ2-1; D possibly corresponds to TRBD2 (5 bases). Between the trimmed V and J ends, which lost 5 bases and 6 bases, there was a span of 17 bases. This CDR3 has 15 residues. Germline V gene sequence: CDR1 SGHTA, CDR2 FQGTGA. CDR3 sequence reads: CASSLQGGFSNEQFF. The CDR3 DNA sequence: TGTGCCAGCAGCCTCCAAGGCGGGTTCTCCAATGAGCAGTTCTTC.

This chain links TRBV6-1 with TRBJ2-7; perhaps TRBD2 as D (5 bases). With 7 bases removed from V and 3 bases from J, the gap between germline ends came to 10 bases. CDR1 and CDR2 (germline): MNHNS, SASEGT. The CDR3 covers 12 residues. CDR3 protein: CASIHGLYEQYF. The CDR3 DNA reads TGTGCCAGCATCCACGGACTCTACGAGCAGTACTTC.

The chain joins TRBV28 to TRBJ1-1; 9 nucleotides match TRBD1. Germline V gene lookup returns CDR1 MDHEN and CDR2 SYDVKM. V lost 4 bases to trimming and J lost 4 bases; unmatched junction nucleotides: 10. The CDR3 covers 16 residues. This CDR3 is CASSSTGTGRVTEAFF. In DNA, the CDR3 is TGTGCCAGCAGTTCTACCGGGACAGGGAGGGTCACTGAAGCTTTCTTT.

The V gene is TRBV9, the J gene TRBJ2-5; TRBD1 aligns across 9 bases. Looked up from germline, CDR1 is SGDLS and CDR2 is YYNGEE. V shed 3 bases and J 1 base; nucleotides not matched to a gene: 4. The CDR3 has 15 amino acids. The CDR3 DNA reads as TGTGCCAGCAGCGCAAGGGACAGGGTCCAAGAGACCCAGTACTTC. As protein: CASSARDRVQETQYF.

This chain connects TRBV18 to TRBJ2-7, with D possibly matching TRBD2 (6 bases). The CDR3 totals 13 residues. Germline assignment: CDR1 KGHSH and CDR2 LQKENI. Between the trimmed V and J ends, which lost 3 bases and 7 bases, there was a span of 13 bases. DNA for the CDR3: TGTGCCAGCTCACCTACTAGCCCTGCAGAGCAGTACTTC. Amino acids: CASSPTSPAEQYF.

V usage is TRBV7-9 and J usage is TRBJ1-2; 8 bases line up with TRBD1. Trimming at V came to 4 bases and at J to 4 bases, leaving 5 bases not matched to a gene. The germline V gene encodes CDR1 SEHNR and CDR2 FQNEAQ (reference sequence). The CDR3 totals 14 residues. The CDR3 here is CASSWGQDGYGYTF. The CDR3 coding sequence is TGTGCCAGCAGCTGGGGACAGGACGGCTATGGCTACACCTTC.

The chain joins TRBV6-5 to TRBJ1-1, with D uncertain. Looked up from germline, CDR1 is MNHEY and CDR2 is SVGAGI. The V and J ends lost 6 bases and 1 base respectively, with 9 bases between them. The CDR3 is 13 amino acids. Here the CDR3 reads CASRLTENTEAFF. The CDR3 nucleotides read TGTGCCAGCAGGCTTACAGAGAACACTGAAGCTTTCTTT.

The chain links TRBV7-9 to TRBJ1-2; 7 nucleotides match TRBD1. CDR3 size: 13 residues. Germline CDR1 and CDR2: SEHNR and FQNEAQ (reference sequence). J lost 5 bases, V lost 5 bases, and 5 bases had no gene match. CDR3 nucleotides: TGTGCCAGCAGCATGGGACAGCTTTATGGCTACACCTTC. It yields the protein CASSMGQLYGYTF. Full variable domain (outside the CDR3, taken from reference TRBV7-9 and TRBJ1-2): DTGVSQNPRHKITKRGQNVTFRCDPISEHNRLYWYRQTLGQGPEFLTYFQNEAQLEKSRLLSDRFSAERPKGSFSTLEIQRTEQGDSAMYLCASSMGQLYGYTFGSGTRLTVV.